The subject of this entry is one TCR beta chain. Its antigen remains unidentified. The source of the sample is a study of CD8 T cells in ankylosing spondylitis. General observations from the study: Disease-linked clones bore a CD8+ phenotype, appearing relatively rarely in peripheral blood. In ankylosing spondylitis blood, a motif of several highly homologous TCR beta variants appeared characteristic. Matched ankylosing spondylitis synovial fluid reportedly showed significant enrichment of disease-linked clones. Some motif variants were previously reported in reactive arthritis synovial fluid and blood.

Trimming left V 8 bases short and J 7 bases short, with 14 bases between. The CDR3 runs 11 residues. Germline CDR1 is SQVTM and CDR2 is ANQGSEA. With molecular barcodes, quantitative 5'-RACE was used to make the TCR beta libraries. TCRdb ran MiXCR on the 5' RACE reads and lists one entry per CDR3 protein. The repertoire consists of fewer than 650,000 distinct CDR3 sequences, with about 12% occurring once and the leading ten covering approximately 7%. The sequenced material came from blood, either unsorted or a sorted T cell fraction (not recorded which). The source is a male donor with ankylosing spondylitis. This rearrangement joins TRBV29-1 to TRBJ1-1; no reliable D call. CDR3 sequence reads: CSTFKGYEAFF. Written as DNA, the CDR3 is TGCAGCACCTTCAAGGGCTATGAAGCTTTCTTT.